This passage covers 26 T cell receptor beta chains from one sample sequenced in a study of T cell responses to AZD1222 COVID-19 vaccine. Assay: immunoSEQ multiplex PCR; the TCRdb copy retains only in-frame clones and omits some. The sample has about 200,000 clones, 93% seen once. Specimen: peripheral blood, collected on day 0 of MenACWY control vaccination. Source of these receptors: an adult in good health.

The chain uses TRBV11-1 and TRBJ2-1, with D perhaps matching TRBD2 (6 bases). Germline loops: CDR1 SGHAT, CDR2 FQDESV (reference sequence). The CDR3 length is 14 residues. V was trimmed by 4 bases and J by 6 bases, leaving 13 bases between them. The CDR3 DNA follows: TGTGCCAGCAGCTGGGGCGGGAATCGCAATGAGCAGTTCTTC. Its protein is CASSWGGNRNEQFF.

The gene calls are TRBV28 and TRBJ2-7; D gene ambiguous. The germline V gene encodes CDR1 MDHEN and CDR2 SYDVKM. The CDR3 spans 15 residues. V was cut by 5 bases and J by 0 bases, with 14 bases left in between. CDR3 region: CASSPLGSLSYEQYF. The CDR3 DNA sequence: TGTGCCAGCAGTCCCCTTGGTAGCCTCTCCTACGAGCAGTACTTC. Looking up the rest from reference TRBV28 and TRBJ2-7 gives the full variable domain: DVKVTQSSRYLVKRTGEKVFLECVQDMDHENMFWYRQDPGLGLRLIYFSYDVKMKEKGDIPEGYSVSREKKERFSLILESASTNQTSMYLCASSPLGSLSYEQYFGPGTRLTVT.

The V gene is TRBV19, the J gene TRBJ2-1; 7 bases are shared with TRBD1. The CDR3 has 15 residues. The ends lost 7 bases at V and 3 bases at J; junction bases unmatched: 9. CDR1 is LNHDA, CDR2 SQIVND, per germline (reference sequence). The CDR3 sequence is CASNNRDRNYNEQFF. The CDR3 DNA is TGTGCCAGTAACAACCGGGACAGAAACTACAATGAGCAGTTCTTC. Using reference TRBV19 and TRBJ2-1 for the parts outside the CDR3, the full variable domain is DGGITQSPKYLFRKEGQNVTLSCEQNLNHDAMYWYRQDPGQGLRLIYYSQIVNDFQKGDIAEGYSVSREKKESFPLTVTSAQKNPTAFYLCASNNRDRNYNEQFFGPGTRLTVL.

The rearrangement links TRBV29-1 to TRBJ2-7; 10 nucleotides align to TRBD1. The J segment lost 0 bases and the V segment lost 2 bases, leaving 4 bases of the junction unmatched. The CDR3 contains 15 residues. CDR1 and CDR2 from the germline V gene are SQVTM and ANQGSEA. CDR3 residues: CSVEMGDRGSYEQYF. The DNA of the CDR3 is TGCAGCGTTGAAATGGGGGACAGGGGCTCCTACGAGCAGTACTTC.

The chain is built from TRBV19 and TRBJ2-7, with a weak D call TRBD1 (6 bases). Germline V gives CDR1 LNHDA, CDR2 SQIVND (reference sequence). CDR3 size: 14 residues. V gave up 1 base and J gave up 5 bases, with 12 bases separating them. The CDR3, as DNA: TGTGCCAGTAGTATAGCTCCAGGGGTGGACGAGCAGTACTTC. Amino acids: CASSIAPGVDEQYF.

J is TRBJ2-2 and V is TRBV3-1 (or the pseudogene TRBV3-2), with 7 bases identical to TRBD1. Germline V gene lookup returns CDR1 LGHDT and CDR2 YNNKEL (reference sequence). V shed 1 base, J shed 1 base, and the junction held 0 bases outside the gene matches. This CDR3 is 15 amino acids long. CDR3 sequence reads: CASSQGDRNTGELFF. In DNA form, the CDR3 reads TGTGCCAGCAGCCAAGGGGACAGGAACACCGGGGAGCTGTTTTTT.

J is TRBJ1-5 and V is TRBV24-1; perhaps TRBD1 as D (6 bases). Trimming shortened V by 3 bases and J by 6 bases, and 11 bases separated the two germline ends. CDR1 and CDR2 (germline): KGHDR, SFDVKD. The CDR3 runs to 14 residues. The CDR3 sequence is CATSDPATGQPQHF. CDR3 nucleotide sequence: TGTGCCACCAGTGATCCCGCGACAGGTCAGCCCCAGCATTTT.

V and J are TRBV11-2 and TRBJ1-1; no clear D. CDR1 is SGHAT and CDR2 is FQNNGV in the germline V gene. V lost 3 bases to trimming and J lost 0 bases, with 8 bases between them. The CDR3 spans 14 residues. This chain's CDR3 is CASSLQVLNTEAFF. DNA for the CDR3: TGTGCCAGCAGCTTGCAGGTACTGAACACTGAAGCTTTCTTT.

The chain recombines TRBV4-2 with TRBJ2-7; D tentatively reads TRBD1 or TRBD2 (5 bases each). The germline V gene has CDR1 LGHNA and CDR2 YNFKEQ. The CDR3 is made up of 16 amino acids. Trimming cost V 5 bases and J 3 bases, with 20 bases left between them. CDR3 nucleotides: TGTGCCAGCAGCAAGGGACGGGACGCTATTTTCTACGAGCAGTACTTC. Its protein is CASSKGRDAIFYEQYF.

The rearrangement links TRBV18 to TRBJ2-5; D is perhaps TRBD2 (5 bases). The CDR3 sequence is 15 residues long. Trimming removed 3 bases from V and 2 bases from J, with 13 bases in between. Germline assignment: CDR1 KGHSH and CDR2 LQKENI. DNA of the CDR3: TGTGCCAGCTCACCCAGCCTTCCGGGGCAAGAGACCCAGTACTTC. Its translation is CASSPSLPGQETQYF.

As for this clone: Other nucleotide sequences in the sample specify the same CDR3. The rearrangement links TRBV7-2 to TRBJ1-1; no clear D. This CDR3 spans 12 amino acids. V was trimmed by 2 bases and J by 1 base, leaving 2 bases between them. Germline V lookup: CDR1 SGHTA, CDR2 FQGNSA. In nucleotides, the CDR3 is TGTGCCAGCAGCTTATCGAACACTGAAGCTTTCTTT. Protein product: CASSLSNTEAFF.

The chain couples TRBV3-1 (or the pseudogene TRBV3-2) to TRBJ2-7; D ambiguous. Germline loops: CDR1 LGHDT, CDR2 YNNKEL (reference sequence). This CDR3 contains 12 residues. V was cut by 1 base and J by 5 bases, with 6 bases left in between. The CDR3: CASSQVFHEQYF. CDR3 nucleotides: TGTGCCAGCAGCCAAGTCTTCCACGAGCAGTACTTC.

The chain's CDR3 is CASSRRLSASGSYNEQFF. DNA of the CDR3: TGTGCCAGCAGCCGTAGACTCTCGGCTAGCGGGTCCTACAATGAGCAGTTCTTC. This chain uses TRBV3-1 (or the pseudogene TRBV3-2) with TRBJ2-1; 8 bases map to TRBD2. The CDR3 extends over 18 amino acids. The germline gives CDR1 LGHDT, CDR2 YNNKEL (reference sequence). V lost 4 bases to trimming and J lost 1 base; unmatched junction nucleotides: 12.

The rearrangement links TRBV7-8 to TRBJ2-7; TRBD2 agrees at 13 bases. CDR1 is SGHVS, CDR2 FQNEAQ, per germline. V shed 5 bases and J 0 bases; nucleotides not matched to a gene: 7. The CDR3 contains 17 residues. This CDR3 is CASSQTGLAGSSYEQYF. In nucleotides, the CDR3 is TGTGCCAGCAGCCAAACGGGACTAGCGGGGAGCTCCTACGAGCAGTACTTC.

This clone appeared a single time. The chain employs TRBV5-3 and TRBJ1-1; maybe TRBD1 (6 bases). Being an ORF, TRBV5-3 has a function that is uncertain. This CDR3 is built from 13 residues. Trimming stripped 10 bases from V and 1 base from J, with 14 bases between. In DNA, the CDR3 is TGTGCCGGCGGGGACACGTGGAACACTGAAGCTTTCTTT. Its protein is CAGGDTWNTEAFF.

V and J are TRBV7-2 and TRBJ1-3; unclear D gene. The V and J ends lost 1 base and 4 bases respectively, with 8 bases between them. Looked up from germline, CDR1 is SGHTA and CDR2 is FQGNSA. This CDR3 spans 14 amino acids. CDR3 region: CASSLVGGGNTIYF. The CDR3 DNA reads TGTGCCAGCAGCTTAGTGGGCGGAGGAAACACCATATATTTT.

The rearrangement uses TRBV5-1 and TRBJ1-3; D is undetermined. CDR1 SGHRS and CDR2 YFSETQ come from the germline V gene. With 5 bases removed from V and 0 bases from J, the gap between germline ends came to 9 bases. This CDR3 spans 14 amino acids. The CDR3 protein is CASSEGHSGNTIYF. CDR3 coding DNA: TGCGCCAGCAGTGAAGGGCACTCTGGAAACACCATATATTTT.

Concerning this clone: In the same sample, other DNA sequences code for this CDR3. This sequence joins TRBV30 and TRBJ1-5; D ambiguous. Germline V gene lookup returns CDR1 GTSNPN and CDR2 SVGIG (reference sequence). The V end was cut by 2 bases, the J end by 2 bases, with 10 bases between. The CDR3 is 14 residues long. CDR3 sequence: CAWSSGGGNQPQHF. CDR3 nucleotides: TGTGCCTGGAGTTCCGGAGGCGGCAATCAGCCCCAGCATTTT.

J is TRBJ2-1 and V is TRBV7-2, with D possibly being TRBD1 (6 bases). The CDR3 totals 14 residues. The V gene lost 1 base and the J gene lost 9 bases, with 13 bases spanning the gap. Germline V gene sequence: CDR1 SGHTA, CDR2 FQGNSA. CDR3 DNA sequence: TGTGCCAGCAGCTTAGATACAGGGTCCGGTGAGCAGTTCTTC. Protein sequence: CASSLDTGSGEQFF.

The gene calls are TRBV7-9 and TRBJ2-3; a weak D match, TRBD1 (5 bases). The CDR3 sequence is 14 residues long. V was trimmed by 3 bases and J by 6 bases, leaving 13 bases between them. Germline CDR1 and CDR2: SEHNR and FQNEAQ (reference sequence). CDR3 nucleotides: TGTGCCAGCAGCTTCCATGGGGCGAGGGATACGCAGTATTTT. Amino acid sequence: CASSFHGARDTQYF.

The V call is TRBV15, the J call TRBJ2-5, with unresolved D. In germline, CDR1 is LNHNV, CDR2 YYDKDF (reference sequence). Trimming pared 6 bases from V and 2 bases from J, leaving 7 bases between. There are 12 residues in the CDR3. CDR3 in DNA: TGTGCCACCAGTCCCGATCAAGAGACCCAGTACTTC. It codes for CATSPDQETQYF.

This chain connects TRBV19 to TRBJ2-2, with 11 bases lining up with TRBD1. The CDR3 sequence is 20 residues long. CDR1 and CDR2 from the germline V gene are LNHDA and SQIVND (reference sequence). J was trimmed by 5 bases and V by 4 bases; bases with no gene match: 18. As DNA, the CDR3 is TGTGCCAGTAGTAATACCGGGACAGGGGGTTCTCTTATTAGGACCGGGGAGCTGTTTTTT. It specifies CASSNTGTGGSLIRTGELFF.

The rearrangement uses TRBV14 and TRBJ2-1; tentative D call: TRBD1 (5 bases). Germline-derived CDR1 and CDR2 are SGHDN and FVKESK. The CDR3 runs to 13 residues. V was cut by 1 base and J by 6 bases, with 7 bases left in between. The CDR3 DNA follows: TGTGCCAGCAGCCAAGGACAGCCCAATGAGCAGTTCTTC. Translating gives CASSQGQPNEQFF.

The chain recombines TRBV6-5 with TRBJ2-7; TRBD1 is a possible D gene (5 bases). This CDR3 region has 15 residues. V was trimmed by 2 bases and J by 1 base, leaving 12 bases between them. CDR1 MNHEY and CDR2 SVGAGI come from the germline V gene. For the CDR3, the DNA is TGTGCCAGCAGTTACGCCCAGGGTGCGTCCTACGAGCAGTACTTC. Residues: CASSYAQGASYEQYF.

This chain connects TRBV12-3 or TRBV12-4 to TRBJ2-2; D call uncertain. The CDR3 has 11 residues. The V and J ends lost 5 bases and 7 bases respectively, with 5 bases between them. For the CDR3, the DNA is TGTGCCAGCAGTATCCGCGGGGAGCTGTTTTTT. Protein: CASSIRGELFF.

The genes are TRBV5-1 and TRBJ2-7; 7 bases are shared with TRBD2. V was clipped by 4 bases and J by 2 bases; unmatched bases: 9. From germline, CDR1 is SGHRS and CDR2 YFSETQ. The CDR3 length is 15 residues. CDR3 sequence reads: CASSPGGEGPYEQYF. CDR3 DNA: TGCGCCAGCAGCCCCGGAGGGGAGGGTCCCTACGAGCAGTACTTC.